The clone carrying this TCR beta chain was seen only once. These data originate in a study of blood T cell repertoires in COVID-19. TCRdb's table, derived via immunoSEQ multiplex PCR, lists solely in-frame clones and lacks some. The sample includes about 56,000 clones, roughly nine tenths seen only once; the top ten take 43%. This CDR3 is 12 amino acids long. Trimming removed 4 bases from V and 8 bases from J; junction bases left unmatched: 2. Germline V gene data show CDR1 as SGHTA and CDR2 as FQGNSA. This sequence originates from a woman aged 55-70 years with COVID-19, enrolled during active disease. Sequencing input: peripheral blood. The gene calls are TRBV7-2 and TRBJ2-1, with 7 nucleotides matching TRBD2. The CDR3 region is CASSWGGYEQFF. The CDR3 nucleotides read TGTGCCAGCAGCTGGGGGGGGTATGAGCAGTTCTTC.